One and the same sample provided the 18 T cell receptor beta chains below, sequenced in a study of beta chain features in type 1 diabetes. Since all of the isolated RNA was reverse transcribed, expressed TCRB transcripts were what got sequenced. The protocol was immunoSEQ multiplex PCR, while the TCRdb copy is restricted to in-frame clones and leaves out a portion. The sample lists under 300,000 clones; about 30% were seen once. Specimen: central memory CD4+ T cells from blood. These receptors all stem from a man aged 25-40 years in good health.

There are a few counts of this clone. V usage is TRBV28 and J usage is TRBJ2-4; D gene ambiguous. The CDR3 loop spans 12 amino acids. V shed 2 bases and J shed 9 bases, with 8 bases lying between them. The germline V gene has CDR1 MDHEN and CDR2 SYDVKM. The CDR3 sequence is CASSLGWPIQYF. DNA of the CDR3: TGTGCCAGCAGTTTAGGCTGGCCCATTCAGTACTTC.

This rearrangement joins TRBV7-2 to TRBJ1-2; D might be TRBD1 (5 bases). V lost 5 bases and J 3 bases, leaving 10 bases between the germline ends. CDR3 size: 13 residues. Germline lookup yields CDR1 SGHTA and CDR2 FQGNSA. CDR3 nucleotides: TGTGCCAGCAGCCAGGGAAGGGACTATGGCTACACCTTC. It is translated as CASSQGRDYGYTF.

This chain joins TRBV2 and TRBJ2-7, with 7 positions matching TRBD1. This CDR3 has 14 residues. Germline V gives CDR1 SNHLY, CDR2 FYNNEI. V lost 10 bases, J lost 2 bases, and 11 bases stayed unmatched. The CDR3 here is CATSGTDSPYEQYF. CDR3 bases: TGTGCCACTTCCGGGACAGATAGCCCCTACGAGCAGTACTTC.

The rearrangement uses TRBV7-6 and TRBJ2-1; possibly TRBD1 or TRBD2 for D (5 bases each). This CDR3 has 13 amino acids. Trimming stripped 5 bases from V and 9 bases from J, with 14 bases between. Germline assignment: CDR1 SGHVS and CDR2 FNYEAQ. The DNA for the CDR3 is TGTGCCAGCAGCAGACAGCGGCGTGGTGAGCAGTTCTTC. Its translation: CASSRQRRGEQFF.

Here the CDR3 reads CASSLRSSTDTQYF. The CDR3 coding sequence is TGTGCCAGCAGCTTAAGGTCGAGCACAGATACGCAGTATTTT. The rearrangement uses TRBV7-2 and TRBJ2-3; D not certain. Trimming removed 2 bases from V and 0 bases from J, with 6 bases in between. The CDR3 runs to 14 residues. Germline CDR1 is SGHTA and CDR2 is FQGNSA.

The chain has TRBV4-2 and TRBJ2-5; D is perhaps TRBD2 (5 bases). Germline V gives CDR1 LGHNA, CDR2 YNFKEQ. Trimming removed 0 bases from V and 2 bases from J, with 10 bases in between. The CDR3 totals 15 residues. CDR3 amino acids: CASSQDWSGQETQYF. In nucleotides, the CDR3 is TGTGCCAGCAGCCAAGATTGGAGCGGACAAGAGACCCAGTACTTC.

This sequence joins TRBV7-2 and TRBJ2-7; 7 positions agree with TRBD1. The CDR3 consists of 14 residues. The germline gives CDR1 SGHTA, CDR2 FQGNSA. J was trimmed by 2 bases and V by 5 bases; bases with no gene match: 6. DNA for the CDR3: TGTGCCAGCAGCCCCCAAAGGGGGCCCTACGAGCAGTACTTC. It codes for CASSPQRGPYEQYF.

This clone appeared once. V is TRBV6-5 and J is TRBJ2-7; 7 bases map to TRBD1. The germline V gene has CDR1 MNHEY and CDR2 SVGAGI. Trimming took 4 bases from V and 3 from J; bases not matched to a gene: 12. The CDR3 spans 16 residues. In DNA, the CDR3 is TGTGCCAGCAGTTCAAGGCCCCGGGACAGAGTCTACGAGCAGTACTTC. Translated: CASSSRPRDRVYEQYF.

There are a few counts of this clone. This chain connects TRBV2 to TRBJ2-7; D is undetermined. From germline, CDR1 is SNHLY and CDR2 FYNNEI. The CDR3 contains 11 residues. V was trimmed by 11 bases and J by 4 bases, leaving 12 bases between them. The CDR3 DNA follows: TGTGCCTCTAGGACGGAGTACGAGCAGTACTTC. It specifies CASRTEYEQYF.

This clone was found a few times. The chain is built from TRBV7-2 and TRBJ2-1; no clear D. The germline V gene has CDR1 SGHTA and CDR2 FQGNSA. The CDR3 length is 13 residues. With 6 bases removed from V and 3 bases from J, the gap between germline ends came to 9 bases. DNA for the CDR3: TGTGCCAGCAGGAGCGTAGGCTACAATGAGCAGTTCTTC. It yields the protein CASRSVGYNEQFF.

The chain joins TRBV4-1 to TRBJ2-3, with D hard to call. CDR1 and CDR2 (germline): MGHRA, YSYEKL. V was pared by 1 base and J by 1 base, with 9 bases between. The CDR3 is made up of 15 amino acids. This CDR3 is CASSQVNSRTDTQYF. DNA for the CDR3: TGCGCCAGCAGCCAAGTTAACTCCCGCACAGATACGCAGTATTTT.

This clone was counted only a few times. The gene calls are TRBV4-2 and TRBJ1-1; D is uncertain. The V and J ends lost 0 bases and 1 base respectively, with 9 bases between them. There are 15 residues in the CDR3. Germline assignment: CDR1 LGHNA and CDR2 YNFKEQ. The chain's CDR3 is CASSQEEGRNTEAFF. In nucleotides, the CDR3 is TGTGCCAGCAGCCAAGAAGAGGGCCGGAACACTGAAGCTTTCTTT.

The chain joins TRBV30 to TRBJ1-1; TRBD1 is a possible D gene (5 bases). CDR1 and CDR2 (germline): GTSNPN, SVGIG (reference sequence). The CDR3 consists of 14 residues. The V and J ends lost 3 bases and 1 base respectively, with 12 bases between them. The CDR3 DNA reads as TGTGCCTGGAGGTCGGGGCAGCCGAACACTGAAGCTTTCTTT. Translating it yields CAWRSGQPNTEAFF.

This clone was detected only a few times. The V gene is TRBV7-2, the J gene TRBJ2-3; D is unresolved. This CDR3 has 11 residues. Between the trimmed V and J ends, which lost 6 bases and 3 bases, there was a span of 4 bases. Germline loops: CDR1 SGHTA, CDR2 FQGNSA. This CDR3 is CASRDTDTQYF. DNA of the CDR3: TGTGCCAGCAGGGATACAGATACGCAGTATTTT.

The chain recombines TRBV11-2 with TRBJ1-3, with D possibly TRBD1 on 5 matching bases. Trimming removed 3 bases at V and 1 base at J, with 7 bases between. This CDR3 is built from 14 residues. CDR1 is SGHAT, CDR2 FQNNGV, per germline. CDR3 region: CASSFRQSGNTIYF. The DNA for the CDR3 is TGTGCCAGCAGCTTTCGACAGTCTGGAAACACCATATATTTT.

This clone was detected a few times. The V and J genes are TRBV30 and TRBJ2-7; TRBD1 agrees at 7 bases. The CDR3 spans 13 residues. J lost 5 bases, V lost 3 bases, and 7 bases had no gene match. Germline V CDR1 and CDR2: GTSNPN, SVGIG (reference sequence). The CDR3 DNA reads TGTGCCTGGAGAAGGACAGGCCTTGACGAGCAGTACTTC. This sequence encodes CAWRRTGLDEQYF.

The chain links TRBV30 to TRBJ2-7, with TRBD1 matching over 9 bases. V dropped 2 bases and J dropped 4; count of bases not matched to a gene: 9. Germline V CDR1 and CDR2: GTSNPN, SVGIG (reference sequence). This CDR3 is 15 amino acids long. CDR3 in DNA: TGTGCCTGGAGTCAGCCAGACAGGGGGAAGTACGAGCAGTACTTC. It translates to CAWSQPDRGKYEQYF.

The sample holds a few counts of this clone. This chain uses TRBV5-4 with TRBJ2-5, with D possibly TRBD1 on 5 matching bases. The CDR3 has 14 amino acids. The germline V and J ends were trimmed by 0 bases and 5 bases, with 11 bases remaining between them. The germline V gene encodes CDR1 SGHNT and CDR2 YYREEE (reference sequence). The CDR3 reads CASSLGSSGETQYF. CDR3 DNA sequence: TGTGCCAGCAGCTTGGGCAGCTCAGGGGAGACCCAGTACTTC.